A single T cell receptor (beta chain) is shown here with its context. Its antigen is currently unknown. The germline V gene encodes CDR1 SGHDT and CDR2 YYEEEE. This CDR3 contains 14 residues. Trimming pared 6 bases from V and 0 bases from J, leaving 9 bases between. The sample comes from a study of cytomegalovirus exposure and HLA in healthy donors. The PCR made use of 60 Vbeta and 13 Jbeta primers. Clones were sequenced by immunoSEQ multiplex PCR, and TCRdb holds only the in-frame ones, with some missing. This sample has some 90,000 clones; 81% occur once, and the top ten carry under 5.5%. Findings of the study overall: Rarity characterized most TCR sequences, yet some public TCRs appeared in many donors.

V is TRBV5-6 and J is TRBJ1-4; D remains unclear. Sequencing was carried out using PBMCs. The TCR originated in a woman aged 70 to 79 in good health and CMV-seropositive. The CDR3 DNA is TGTGCCAGCACCCGTGAGTCAACTAATGAAAAACTGTTTTTT. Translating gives CASTRESTNEKLFF.